This entry is about one T cell receptor beta chain. The data were obtained in a study of T-cell reconstitution after alpha-beta-depleted transplantation in children. Preparing the TCRbeta library involved the use of unique molecular identifiers. TCRdb called the PCR reads again in MiXCR, with one record for every CDR3 protein. The table records some 520,000 distinct CDR3 sequences, approximately 29% of them present only once. Sample: PBMCs from the stem cell graft donor, taken from the stem cell graft. The TCR comes from a human donor who donated a stem cell graft to a child with aplastic anemia.

The DNA of the CDR3 is TGTGCCAGCAGTCCTGCTGGGGGGAGTTCACCCCTCCACTTT. Translated: CASSPAGGSSPLHF. The chain carries TRBV12-3 or TRBV12-4 and TRBJ1-6; a weak D match, TRBD1 (5 bases). This CDR3 region has 14 residues. V lost 5 bases to trimming and J lost 9 bases, with 14 bases between them.